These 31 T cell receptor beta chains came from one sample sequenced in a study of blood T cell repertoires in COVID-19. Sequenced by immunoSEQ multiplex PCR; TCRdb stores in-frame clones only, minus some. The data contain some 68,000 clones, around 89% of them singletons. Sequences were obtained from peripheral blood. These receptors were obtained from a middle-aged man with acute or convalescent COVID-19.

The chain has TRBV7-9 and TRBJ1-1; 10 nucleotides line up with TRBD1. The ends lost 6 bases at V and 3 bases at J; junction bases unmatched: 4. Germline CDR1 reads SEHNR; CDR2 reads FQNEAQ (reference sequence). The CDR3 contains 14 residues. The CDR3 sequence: CASSRQGADTEAFF. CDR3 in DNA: TGTGCCAGCAGTCGACAGGGGGCGGACACTGAAGCTTTCTTT.

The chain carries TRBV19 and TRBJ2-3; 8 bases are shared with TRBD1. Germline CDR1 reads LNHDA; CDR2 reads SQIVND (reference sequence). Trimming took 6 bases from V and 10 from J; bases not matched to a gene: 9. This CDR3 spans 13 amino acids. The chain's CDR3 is CASRVTGGPSQYF. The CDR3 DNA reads TGTGCCAGTAGAGTTACAGGGGGGCCCTCGCAGTATTTT.

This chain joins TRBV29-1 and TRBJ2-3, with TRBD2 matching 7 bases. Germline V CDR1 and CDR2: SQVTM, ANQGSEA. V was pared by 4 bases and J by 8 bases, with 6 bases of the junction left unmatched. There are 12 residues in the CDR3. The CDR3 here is CSVGGGAVTQYF. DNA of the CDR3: TGCAGCGTTGGGGGGGGTGCAGTTACGCAGTATTTT.

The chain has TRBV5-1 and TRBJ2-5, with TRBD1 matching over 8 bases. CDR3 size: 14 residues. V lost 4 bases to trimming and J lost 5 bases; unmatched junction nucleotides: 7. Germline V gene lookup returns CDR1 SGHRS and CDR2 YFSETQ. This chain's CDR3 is CASSRDRTGETQYF. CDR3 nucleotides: TGCGCCAGCAGCCGAGATCGGACAGGGGAGACCCAGTACTTC.

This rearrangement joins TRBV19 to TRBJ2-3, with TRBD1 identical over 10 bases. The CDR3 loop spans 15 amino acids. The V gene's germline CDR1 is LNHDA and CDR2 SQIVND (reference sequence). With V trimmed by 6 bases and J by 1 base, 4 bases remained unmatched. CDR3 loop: CASRLDRGGTDTQYF. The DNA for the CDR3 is TGTGCCAGTAGGCTGGACAGGGGGGGCACAGATACGCAGTATTTT.

CDR3 loop: CASSVVSGVGEKLFF. Here the CDR3 DNA reads TGTGCCAGCAGCGTAGTTTCGGGGGTGGGTGAAAAACTGTTTTTT. The rearrangement uses TRBV9 and TRBJ1-4, with D possibly being TRBD1 (5 bases). V was shortened by 0 bases and J by 7 bases, with 13 bases between the two germline ends. Germline assignment: CDR1 SGDLS and CDR2 YYNGEE. The CDR3 is made up of 15 amino acids.

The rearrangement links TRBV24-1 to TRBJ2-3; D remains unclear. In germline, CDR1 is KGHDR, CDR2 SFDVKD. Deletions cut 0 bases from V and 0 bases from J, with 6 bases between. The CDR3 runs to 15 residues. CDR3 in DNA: TGTGCCACCAGTGATTTGCGAGCCAGCACAGATACGCAGTATTTT. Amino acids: CATSDLRASTDTQYF.

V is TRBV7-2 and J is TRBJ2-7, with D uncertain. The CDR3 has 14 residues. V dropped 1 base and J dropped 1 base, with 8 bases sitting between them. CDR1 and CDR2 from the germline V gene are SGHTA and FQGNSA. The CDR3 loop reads CASSLEPGSYEQYV. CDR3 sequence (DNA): TGTGCCAGCAGCTTAGAACCAGGATCCTACGAGCAGTACGTC.

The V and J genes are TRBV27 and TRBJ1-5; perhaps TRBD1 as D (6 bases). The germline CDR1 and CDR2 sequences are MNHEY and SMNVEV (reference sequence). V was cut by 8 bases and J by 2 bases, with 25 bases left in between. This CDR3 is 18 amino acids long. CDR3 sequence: CASVSGPIQGRRNQPQHF. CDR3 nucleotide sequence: TGTGCCAGCGTTTCCGGGCCAATACAGGGTAGGCGCAATCAGCCCCAGCATTTT.

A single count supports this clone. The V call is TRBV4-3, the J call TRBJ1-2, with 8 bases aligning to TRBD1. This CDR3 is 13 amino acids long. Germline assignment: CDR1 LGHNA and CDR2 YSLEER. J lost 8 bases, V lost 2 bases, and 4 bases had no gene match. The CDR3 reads CASSQTDRGGYTF. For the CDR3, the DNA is TGCGCCAGCAGCCAAACTGACAGGGGCGGCTACACCTTC.

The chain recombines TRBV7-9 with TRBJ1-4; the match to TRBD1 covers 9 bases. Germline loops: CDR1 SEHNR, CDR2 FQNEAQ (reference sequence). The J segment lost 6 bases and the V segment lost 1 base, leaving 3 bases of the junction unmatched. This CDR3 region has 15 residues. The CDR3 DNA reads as TGTGCCAGCAGCTTAGACAGGGGGCGCGATGAAAAACTGTTTTTT. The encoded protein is CASSLDRGRDEKLFF.

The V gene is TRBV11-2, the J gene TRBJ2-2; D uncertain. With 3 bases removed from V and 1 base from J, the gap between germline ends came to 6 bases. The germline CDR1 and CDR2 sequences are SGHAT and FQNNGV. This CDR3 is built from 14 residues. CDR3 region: CASSFGLNTGELFF. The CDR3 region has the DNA TGTGCCAGCAGCTTTGGGCTGAACACCGGGGAGCTGTTTTTT. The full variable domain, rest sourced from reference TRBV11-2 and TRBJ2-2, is EAGVAQSPRYKIIEKRQSVAFWCNPISGHATLYWYQQILGQGPKLLIQFQNNGVVDDSQLPKDRFSAERLKGVDSTLKIQPAKLEDSAVYLCASSFGLNTGELFFGEGSRLTVL.

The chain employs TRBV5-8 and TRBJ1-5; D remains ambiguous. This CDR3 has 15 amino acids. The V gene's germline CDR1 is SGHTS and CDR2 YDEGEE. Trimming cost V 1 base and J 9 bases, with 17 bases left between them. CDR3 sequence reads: CASSLRAGGLGPQHF. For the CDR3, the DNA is TGTGCCAGCAGCTTGAGAGCAGGTGGGCTTGGGCCCCAGCATTTT.

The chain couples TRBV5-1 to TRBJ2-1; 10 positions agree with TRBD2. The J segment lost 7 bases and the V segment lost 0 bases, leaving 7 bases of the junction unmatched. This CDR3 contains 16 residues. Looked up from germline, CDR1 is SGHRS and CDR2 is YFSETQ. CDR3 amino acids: CASSLALAGVKNEQFF. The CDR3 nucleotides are TGCGCCAGCAGCTTGGCCCTAGCGGGAGTAAAGAATGAGCAGTTCTTC.

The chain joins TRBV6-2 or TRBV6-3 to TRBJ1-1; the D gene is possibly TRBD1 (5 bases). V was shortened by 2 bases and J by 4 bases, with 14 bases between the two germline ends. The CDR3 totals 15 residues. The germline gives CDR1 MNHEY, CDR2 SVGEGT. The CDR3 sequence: CASSYLGGFPTEAFF. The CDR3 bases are TGTGCCAGCAGTTACCTCGGGGGATTCCCCACTGAAGCTTTCTTT.

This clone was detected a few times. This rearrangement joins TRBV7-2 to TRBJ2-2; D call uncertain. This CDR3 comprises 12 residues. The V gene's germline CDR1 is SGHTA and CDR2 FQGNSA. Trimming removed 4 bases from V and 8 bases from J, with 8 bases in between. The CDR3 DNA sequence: TGTGCCAGCAGCTGGATGACAGGGGAGCTGTTTTTT. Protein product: CASSWMTGELFF.

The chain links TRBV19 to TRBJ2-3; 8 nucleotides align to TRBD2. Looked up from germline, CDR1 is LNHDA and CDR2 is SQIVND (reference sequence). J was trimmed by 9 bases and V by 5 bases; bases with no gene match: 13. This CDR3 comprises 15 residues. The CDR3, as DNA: TGTGCCAGTAGTGTCTCAGAAGCGGGAGTTGAAACGCAGTATTTT. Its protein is CASSVSEAGVETQYF. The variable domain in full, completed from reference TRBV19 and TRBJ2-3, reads DGGITQSPKYLFRKEGQNVTLSCEQNLNHDAMYWYRQDPGQGLRLIYYSQIVNDFQKGDIAEGYSVSREKKESFPLTVTSAQKNPTAFYLCASSVSEAGVETQYFGPGTRLTVL.

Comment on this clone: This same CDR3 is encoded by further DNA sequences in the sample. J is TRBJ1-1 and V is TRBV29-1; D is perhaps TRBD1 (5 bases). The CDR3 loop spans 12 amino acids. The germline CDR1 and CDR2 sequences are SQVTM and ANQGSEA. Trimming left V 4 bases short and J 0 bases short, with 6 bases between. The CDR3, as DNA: TGCAGCGTTGGACAGCTGAACACTGAAGCTTTCTTT. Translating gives CSVGQLNTEAFF.

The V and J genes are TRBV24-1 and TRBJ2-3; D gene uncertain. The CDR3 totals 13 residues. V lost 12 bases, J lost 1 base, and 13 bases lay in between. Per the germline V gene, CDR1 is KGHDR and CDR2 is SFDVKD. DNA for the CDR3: TGTGCCTGCTCGGTTCCGGGCACAGATACGCAGTATTTT. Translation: CACSVPGTDTQYF.

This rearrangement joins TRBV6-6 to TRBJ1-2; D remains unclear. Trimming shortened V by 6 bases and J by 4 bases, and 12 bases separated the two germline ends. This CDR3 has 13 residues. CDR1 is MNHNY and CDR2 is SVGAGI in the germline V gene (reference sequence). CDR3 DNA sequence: TGTGCCAGCAGCGCTCCCTCGGGCTATGGCTACACCTTC. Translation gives CASSAPSGYGYTF.

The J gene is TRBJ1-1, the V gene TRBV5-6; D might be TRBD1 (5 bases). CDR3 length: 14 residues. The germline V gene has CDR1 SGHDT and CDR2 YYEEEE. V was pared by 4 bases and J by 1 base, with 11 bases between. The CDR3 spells CASSRTRPNTEAFF. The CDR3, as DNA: TGTGCCAGCAGCCGGACACGCCCGAACACTGAAGCTTTCTTT.

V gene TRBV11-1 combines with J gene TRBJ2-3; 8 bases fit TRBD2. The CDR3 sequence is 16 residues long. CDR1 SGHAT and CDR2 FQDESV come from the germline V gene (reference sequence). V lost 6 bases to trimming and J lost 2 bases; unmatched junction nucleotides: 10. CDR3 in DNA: TGTGCCAGCAGTAACTCCGGGACTAGAAACACAGATACGCAGTATTTT. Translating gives CASSNSGTRNTDTQYF. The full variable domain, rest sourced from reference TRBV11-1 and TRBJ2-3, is EAEVAQSPRYKITEKSQAVAFWCDPISGHATLYWYRQILGQGPELLVQFQDESVVDDSQLPKDRFSAERLKGVDSTLKIQPAELGDSAMYLCASSNSGTRNTDTQYFGPGTRLTVL.

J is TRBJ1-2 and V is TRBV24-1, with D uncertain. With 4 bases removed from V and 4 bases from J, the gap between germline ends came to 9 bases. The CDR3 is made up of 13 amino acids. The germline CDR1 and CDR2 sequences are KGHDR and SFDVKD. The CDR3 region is CATSDPGSYGYTF. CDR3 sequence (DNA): TGTGCCACCAGTGACCCTGGCAGCTATGGCTACACCTTC.

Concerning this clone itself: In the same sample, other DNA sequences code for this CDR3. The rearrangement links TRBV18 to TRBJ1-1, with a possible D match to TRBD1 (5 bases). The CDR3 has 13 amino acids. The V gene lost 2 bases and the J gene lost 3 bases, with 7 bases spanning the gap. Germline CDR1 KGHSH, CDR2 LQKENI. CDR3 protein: CASSPIGDTEAFF. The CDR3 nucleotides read TGTGCCAGCTCACCAATAGGGGACACTGAAGCTTTCTTT.

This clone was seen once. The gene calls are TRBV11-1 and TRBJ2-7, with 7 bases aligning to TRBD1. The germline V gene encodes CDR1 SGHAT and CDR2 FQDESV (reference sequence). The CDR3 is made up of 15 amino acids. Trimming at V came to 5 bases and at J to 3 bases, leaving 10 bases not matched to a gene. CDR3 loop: CASSRQGGANYEQYF. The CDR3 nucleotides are TGTGCCAGCAGCAGACAGGGTGGAGCTAACTACGAGCAGTACTTC.

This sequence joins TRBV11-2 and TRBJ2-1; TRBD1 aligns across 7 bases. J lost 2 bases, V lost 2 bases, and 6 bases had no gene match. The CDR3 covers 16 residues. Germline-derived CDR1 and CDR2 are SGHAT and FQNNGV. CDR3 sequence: CASSLMAGGPYNEQFF. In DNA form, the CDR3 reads TGTGCCAGCAGCTTAATGGCAGGGGGTCCCTACAATGAGCAGTTCTTC.

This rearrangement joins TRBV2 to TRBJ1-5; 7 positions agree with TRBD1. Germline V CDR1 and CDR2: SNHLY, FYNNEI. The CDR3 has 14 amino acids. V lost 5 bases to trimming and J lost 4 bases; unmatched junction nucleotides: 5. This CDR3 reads CASSPGTVNQPQHF. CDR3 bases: TGTGCCAGCAGTCCAGGGACAGTGAATCAGCCCCAGCATTTT.

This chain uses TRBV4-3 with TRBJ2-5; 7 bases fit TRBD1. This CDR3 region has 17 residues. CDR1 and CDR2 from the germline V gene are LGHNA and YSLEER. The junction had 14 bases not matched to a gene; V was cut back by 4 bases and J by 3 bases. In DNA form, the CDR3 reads TGCGCCAGCAGCCGCGAGCCGTCGGACAGGCGTAAAGAGACCCAGTACTTC. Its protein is CASSREPSDRRKETQYF.

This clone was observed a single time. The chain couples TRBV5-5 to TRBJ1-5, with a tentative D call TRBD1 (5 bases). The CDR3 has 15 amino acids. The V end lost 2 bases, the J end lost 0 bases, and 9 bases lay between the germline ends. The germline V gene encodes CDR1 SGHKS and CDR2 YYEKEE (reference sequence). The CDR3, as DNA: TGTGCCAGCAGCTTCAGGGTTGATAGCAATCAGCCCCAGCATTTT. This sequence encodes CASSFRVDSNQPQHF.

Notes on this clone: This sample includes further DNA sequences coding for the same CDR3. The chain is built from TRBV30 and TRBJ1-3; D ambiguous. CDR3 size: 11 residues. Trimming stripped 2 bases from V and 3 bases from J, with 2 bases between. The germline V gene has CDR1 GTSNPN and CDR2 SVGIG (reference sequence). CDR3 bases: TGTGCCTGGAGTCGTGGAAACACCATATATTTT. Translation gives CAWSRGNTIYF.

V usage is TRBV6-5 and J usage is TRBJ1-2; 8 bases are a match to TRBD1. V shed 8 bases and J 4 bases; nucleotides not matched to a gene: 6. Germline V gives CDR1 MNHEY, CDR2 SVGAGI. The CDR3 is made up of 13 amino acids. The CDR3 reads CASDDRGLYGYTF. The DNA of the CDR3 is TGTGCCAGCGACGACAGGGGCCTCTATGGCTACACCTTC.